This T cell receptor (beta chain) is from a study of T cell repertoires in cytomegalovirus infection. Study-level background: Recently described HLA-C-restricted plus well-studied HLA-B-restricted CMV epitopes were used. From public TCR beta signatures came an indication of both CMV infection and matching HLA type. General study findings and limits: Across the ex vivo response, the dominant clonotypes were HLA-C-restricted CMV-specific TCR beta clonotypes.

In regard to this clonotype: What it binds is not known.

Using its own MiXCR run on the reads, TCRdb lists one record per CDR3 protein. Altogether 160,000 or so distinct CDR3 sequences are present, roughly a fifth being singletons, with the ten largest covering around a quarter. The V gene's germline CDR1 is SEHNR and CDR2 FQNEAQ (reference sequence). CDR3 length: 15 residues. V lost 2 bases, J lost 5 bases, and 13 bases lay in between. The receptor was isolated from a human donor in good health (CMV status not recorded). Some clones in this sample may be carry-over from other donors' samples. The rearrangement uses TRBV7-9 and TRBJ2-1; D is possibly TRBD2 (5 bases). Sample: CD8+ T cells from cultured PBMCs, taken from culture after CMV antigen stimulation. In DNA, the CDR3 is TGTGCCAGCAGCTTAAACCAGGAGCGGAACAATGAGCAGTTCTTC. The encoded protein is CASSLNQERNNEQFF.